This T cell receptor beta chain derives from a study of T cell responses to AZD1222 COVID-19 vaccine. At the level of the study: It was second doses at about 4 or about 12 weeks that were pooled. Study observations and caveats: Repertoire sampling was restricted to post-peak T cell response timepoints. Regions 160-218 and 743-854 dominated among vaccine-associated CD4 TCRs spanning spike. Compared with day 0, the breadth and depth of the Spike-specific TCR repertoire rose significantly after two doses of AZD1222.

V lost 5 bases and J 3 bases, leaving 8 bases between the germline ends. The germline CDR1 and CDR2 sequences are LNHDA and SQIVND (reference sequence). The CDR3 sequence is 13 residues long. Repertoires were generated with immunoSEQ multiplex PCR, while TCRdb's copy carries only in-frame clones and drops some. Counted here are approximately 120,000 clones, more than 70% occurring once; the ten biggest clones make up approximately 17%. Note on this clone: Its antigen is undetermined. Different DNA sequences within this sample yield the same CDR3.

The sample was peripheral blood, taken on day 0 of AZD1222 vaccination. The TCR originated in an adult in good health. The genes are TRBV19 and TRBJ1-5; D might be TRBD1 (5 bases). CDR3 loop: CASSGGDNQPQHF. The CDR3 nucleotides read TGTGCCAGTAGTGGGGGTGACAATCAGCCCCAGCATTTT.